The 23 T cell receptor delta chains reported below all come from one sample, sequenced in a study of γδ T cells in repeated Plasmodium falciparum infection (dated by TCRdb to the early 2020s). Vgamma9/Vdelta2+ and Vdelta2-negative gammadelta T cell populations were flow-sorted from peripheral blood mononuclear cells for bulk TCR repertoire analysis. The library was generated by multiplex PCR. These reads were obtained on an Illumina MiSeq. Public reads were reanalyzed in TCRdb with CATT, and rows carrying the same DNA were merged afterwards. Within this sample are about 51,000 delta-chain clones, with about 1.9% of them counted one time only. In total, the top ten clones hold 24% of the sample. Specimen: gamma-delta T cells from blood. The receptors here all came from a pool of human donors (malaria-infected and uninfected, not separated).

This clone showed up just a few times. TCRdb's listed protein matches a much larger clone and diverges from this DNA's translation at residue 9, likely through a read error; the protein shown comes from the DNA. The rearrangement uses TRDV2 and TRDJ1; 8 positions agree with TRDD3. The CDR3 is made up of 13 amino acids. Germline loops: CDR1 GEAIGNYY, CDR2 EKD. CDR3 protein: CACWGIGTAKLIF. DNA for the CDR3: TGTGCCTGTTGGGGGATTGGGACCGCTAAACTCATCTTT.

This clone was counted ten times or more. The TCRdb protein, from a much larger clone, departs from this DNA's translation at residue 6, likely by read error; the protein shown derives from the DNA. The rearrangement joins TRDV2 to TRDJ1; 12 nucleotides align to TRDD3. TCRdb gives no J gene; it was assigned here by matching the DNA to germline. V shed 3 bases, J shed 2 bases, and the junction held 12 bases outside the gene matches. The CDR3 sequence is 18 residues long. Germline lookup yields CDR1 GEAIGNYY and CDR2 EKD. The CDR3 coding sequence is TGTGCCTGTGACCCGGAACTGGGGGATACAAGAGAGACCGATAAACTCATCTTT. It encodes CACDPELGDTRETDKLIF.

The sample holds a few counts of this clone. The protein TCRdb lists belongs to a much larger clone and differs from this DNA's translation at residue 9, which points to a read error; the protein shown is made from the DNA. The chain carries TRDV1 and TRDJ1; 9 positions agree with TRDD3. The J gene was missing in TCRdb and was found by matching the end of the DNA to germline. There are 27 residues in the CDR3. The germline V gene encodes CDR1 TSWWSYY and CDR2 QGS. The V gene end was trimmed by 2 bases and the J gene end by 0 bases; junction bases not matched to a gene: 37. The CDR3 DNA reads as TGTGCTCTTGGGGAATCCCAATACCTCCGGATTCGTTGGGGGATAGACCCCGGCCGGAGATACACCGATAAACTCATCTTT. This translates into CALGESQYLRIRWGIDPGRRYTDKLIF.

By share, this clone counts as medium-sized. The same CDR3 also results from other DNA sequences found in this sample. This chain connects TRDV3 to TRDJ1; 11 positions agree with TRDD3. Germline trimming cut 3 bases from V and 1 base from J; bases unmatched to any gene: 16. Germline-derived CDR1 and CDR2 are TVYSNPD and GDNSRS (reference sequence). The CDR3 covers 18 residues. The DNA for the CDR3 is TGTGCCTTCTCTACAGAGGGAACTGGGGGATATTGCACCGATAAACTCATCTTT. Amino acid sequence: CAFSTEGTGGYCTDKLIF.

Regarding this clone: Only one base separates this from a far larger clonotype, so it likely reflects a read error. Other DNA sequences within the sample encode an identical CDR3. This sequence joins TRDV2 and TRDJ1; D is possibly TRDD3 (5 bases). The J gene comes from matching the DNA to germline here; TCRdb lacks it. Per germline, CDR1 GEAIGNYY and CDR2 EKD. The V gene lost 3 bases and the J gene lost 10 bases, with 23 bases spanning the gap. The CDR3 totals 15 residues. CDR3: CACDALTGGSGGLIF. The DNA for the CDR3 is TGTGCCTGTGACGCCCTTACCGGGGGCTCCGGGGGACTCATCTTT.

The table lists this clone with a few counts. A far larger clone is just one base off, so this is likely a read error. Other nucleotide sequences in the sample specify the same CDR3. The chain recombines TRDV1 with TRDJ1, with 13 bases that match TRDD3. Germline V gene sequence: CDR1 TSWWSYY, CDR2 QGS. The CDR3 loop spans 19 amino acids. The chain's CDR3 is CALGEAFSLLGDTTDKLIF. The CDR3 DNA reads TGTGCTCTCGGGGAGGCCTTCTCGCTACTGGGGGATACGACCGATAAACTCATCTTT.

This clone showed up just a few times. The protein given by TCRdb reflects a much larger clone and differs at residue 14 from this DNA's translation, likely from a read error; the protein shown is the DNA's translation. This chain joins TRDV1 and TRDJ1; 10 bases map to TRDD3. TCRdb leaves out the J gene; it was filled in here by matching the DNA to germline. Germline assignment: CDR1 TSWWSYY and CDR2 QGS. With V trimmed by 1 base and J by 4 bases, 18 bases remained unmatched. The CDR3 has 20 residues. The chain's CDR3 is CALGEPLPTPTGGCRDKLIF. The CDR3, as DNA: TGTGCTCTTGGGGAACCATTGCCGACTCCAACTGGGGGATGCCGCGATAAACTCATCTTT.

In this sample, this clone turned up many times. A single base is all that separates this from a far larger clone, so a read error is likely. The V gene is TRDV2, the J gene TRDJ1; 9 positions match TRDD3. The length of the CDR3 is 15 residues. Germline assignment: CDR1 GEAIGNYY and CDR2 EKD. In DNA, the CDR3 is TGTGCCTGTGACACCCTACTGGGGGACACCTATAAACTCATCTTT. Protein product: CACDTLLGDTYKLIF.

This clone turned up a few times. This sequence is one base from a far larger clone and is likely a read error. Other DNA sequences in this specimen translate into the identical CDR3. No J gene was assigned, while the V gene was called as TRDV1; the table's D gene call, TRDD3, was not cross checked with the DNA. The CDR3 has 22 residues. Germline CDR1 reads TSWWSYY; CDR2 reads QGS. This chain's CDR3 is CALGPTRGIREWGTRHTDKLIF. The CDR3, as DNA: TGTGCTCTTGGTCCAACCCGGGGAATCCGGGAGTGGGGGACCCGACACACCGATAAACTCATCTTC.

As for this clone: The protein given by TCRdb reflects a much larger clone and differs at residue 11 from this DNA's translation, likely from a read error; the protein shown is the DNA's translation. This sequence joins TRDV3 and TRDJ1; the D gene is possibly TRDD2 (6 bases). TCRdb gives no J gene; it was assigned here by matching the DNA to germline. V lost 0 bases, J lost 1 base, and 21 bases lay in between. Germline CDR1 TVYSNPD, CDR2 GDNSRS (reference sequence). CDR3 size: 17 residues. CDR3 region: CAFSRVLLWGVTDKLIF. CDR3 sequence (DNA): TGTGCCTTTAGTAGGGTCCTACTGTGGGGAGTCACCGATAAACTCATCTTT.

The sample holds a few counts of this clone. The protein held in TCRdb is that of a much larger clone and does not match this DNA's translation at residue 3, likely because of a read error; the protein shown is translated from the DNA. The genes are TRDV2 and TRDJ1; 8 positions agree with TRDD3. Germline matching of the DNA provided the J gene here, since TCRdb leaves it blank. CDR1 is GEAIGNYY and CDR2 is EKD in the germline V gene. The CDR3 is 15 residues long. The CDR3 bases are TGTGCCCGTGACAGACTGGGGGCCTCCGCCGATAAACTCATCTTT. The encoded protein is CARDRLGASADKLIF.

With regard to this clone: This DNA's translation and the protein TCRdb lists, from a much larger clone, do not match at residue 16, likely due to a read error; the protein shown is translated from the DNA. V and J are TRDV1 and TRDJ1; 8 bases are a match to TRDD3. In the absence of a J gene in TCRdb, the DNA was matched to germline to assign it here. J gave up 0 bases and V 3 bases, and 24 bases lay outside the gene matches. Germline V gene sequence: CDR1 TSWWSYY, CDR2 QGS. This CDR3 is built from 22 residues. CDR3 amino acids: CALGDPKPCFWGNRPHTDKLIF. The DNA of the CDR3 is TGTGCTCTTGGGGACCCCAAGCCTTGCTTCTGGGGGAATAGGCCGCACACCGATAAACTCATCTTT.

This clone came up many times. This probably arose from a read error, given a far larger clone one base away. Other DNA sequences in the sample encode the same CDR3. The chain combines TRDV1 with TRDJ1; D ambiguous. The J gene is absent in TCRdb and was assigned here via DNA matching to germline. The V gene's germline CDR1 is TSWWSYY and CDR2 QGS. CDR3 length: 17 amino acids. V dropped 2 bases and J dropped 0 bases, with 16 bases sitting between them. CDR3 region: CALGEAFPPEYTDKLIF. The CDR3, as DNA: TGTGCTCTTGGGGAAGCTTTCCCTCCCGAATACACCGATAAACTCATCTTT.

This clone was recorded many times. This probably arose from a read error, given a far larger clone one base away. Additional DNA sequences in this sample encode the identical CDR3. CDR3: CAYRSARRWDPLLGDTWSADKLIF. In DNA, the CDR3 is TGCGCTTATAGGAGCGCGAGACGTTGGGACCCTTTACTGGGGGATACTTGGTCGGCCGATAAACTCATCTTT. The chain joins TRAV38-2/DV8 to TRDJ1; 12 nucleotides align to TRDD3. Since TCRdb gives no J gene, matching the DNA to germline was used here to assign it. The V gene's germline CDR1 is TSESDYY and CDR2 QEAYKQQN. The CDR3 consists of 24 residues.

Only a few counts were recorded for this clone. This likely reflects a read error, since a far larger clone is one base away. Other nucleotide sequences from this sample produce the same CDR3. V is TRDV1 and J is TRDJ1, with D perhaps TRDD2 (5 bases). V lost 6 bases, J lost 0 bases, and 20 bases lay in between. The CDR3 totals 17 residues. Germline V lookup: CDR1 TSWWSYY, CDR2 QGS. The CDR3 DNA reads as TGTGCTCTTGGAGAAGACCCTTCTCTTATCTACACCGATAAACTCATCTTT. This translates into CALGEDPSLIYTDKLIF.

In its sample, this clone was seen a few times. A far larger clone is just one base off, so this is likely a read error. Other DNA sequences in this specimen translate into the identical CDR3. The CDR3 spells CAYRSYFLRMSGGPRKRTDKLIF. CDR3 sequence (DNA): TGCGCTTATAGGAGTTACTTCCTACGGATGAGTGGGGGACCCCGTAAGAGAACCGATAAACTCATCTTT. J is TRDJ1 and V is TRAV38-2/DV8; possibly TRDD2 for D (8 bases). As TCRdb names no J gene, one was assigned here on the basis of a DNA match to germline. CDR1 TSESDYY and CDR2 QEAYKQQN come from the germline V gene. The CDR3 consists of 23 residues.

This clone has just a few counts. A far bigger clonotype differs at one base, so this is likely a read error. Other DNA variants within this sample encode the same CDR3. V usage is TRDV3 and J usage is TRDJ1; 9 positions agree with TRDD3. The J gene, not given by TCRdb, was assigned here from a germline match of the nucleotide sequence. The V gene's germline CDR1 is TVYSNPD and CDR2 GDNSRS (reference sequence). This CDR3 contains 26 residues. CDR3 DNA: TGTGCATACGGATCCTTCCTTAAGCCCCTGTTACTGGGGGACCCTGAATATCCCCCCACTGTTTATAAACTCATCTTT. Translating it yields CAYGSFLKPLLLGDPEYPPTVYKLIF.

Notes on this clone: This is likely an artifact of a read error, given a far larger clone one base away. The sample has other DNA sequences that encode this CDR3 too. The chain links TRDV2 to TRDJ1; no clear D. The J gene is absent in TCRdb and was assigned here via DNA matching to germline. Germline-derived CDR1 and CDR2 are GEAIGNYY and EKD. Between the trimmed V and J ends, which lost 0 bases and 3 bases, there was a span of 10 bases. There are 14 residues in the CDR3. CDR3 bases: TGTGCCTGTGACACCATAGGAGATGCCGATAAACTCATCTTT. It specifies CACDTIGDADKLIF.

In its sample, this clone was seen a few times. TCRdb attributes to this sequence the protein of a much larger clone, which differs from the DNA translation at residue 7; a read error is likely, and the protein displayed is translated from the DNA. The chain has TRDV1 and TRDJ1, with a weak D call TRDD3 (5 bases). TCRdb supplies no J gene; here it was assigned by aligning the nucleotide sequence to germline. CDR1 and CDR2 (germline): TSWWSYY, QGS. The CDR3 spans 15 residues. The germline V and J ends were trimmed by 2 bases and 0 bases, with 10 bases remaining between them. Written as DNA, the CDR3 is TGTGCTCTTGGGGAATCGTGCTGGGACACCGATAAACTCATCTTT. Its translation is CALGESCWDTDKLIF.

This clone occurred many times. A single base is all that separates this from a far larger clone, so a read error is likely. Other DNA sequences of this sample code for an identical CDR3. The chain recombines TRDV1 with TRDJ1; 9 bases are shared with TRDD3. No J gene is reported in TCRdb; it was inferred here by comparing the DNA with germline. The germline V gene encodes CDR1 TSWWSYY and CDR2 QGS. The CDR3 sequence is 28 residues long. CDR3 sequence reads: CALGDWGNNFPLEWGIRPAGLYTDKLIF. CDR3 DNA sequence: TGTGCTCTCGGGGACTGGGGGAATAACTTTCCTCTTGAGTGGGGGATAAGACCTGCTGGTCTGTACACCGATAAACTCATCTTT.

At least ten counts were recorded for this clone. The protein given by TCRdb reflects a much larger clone and differs at residue 7 from this DNA's translation, likely from a read error; the protein shown is the DNA's translation. The rearrangement uses TRDV3 and TRDJ1; 12 bases agree with TRDD3. The CDR3 contains 18 residues. The J segment lost 2 bases and the V segment lost 2 bases, leaving 15 bases of the junction unmatched. CDR1 is TVYSNPD and CDR2 is GDNSRS in the germline V gene (reference sequence). CDR3 coding DNA: TGTGCCTTTGGAGGGCTTTGCTGGGGGATACGAAAAACCGATAAACTCATCTTT. It specifies CAFGGLCWGIRKTDKLIF.

With respect to this clone: A single base is all that separates this from a far larger clone, so a read error is likely. The sample holds other DNA sequences that translate to the same CDR3. The rearrangement uses TRDV1 and TRDJ1; TRDD3 matches at 7 bases. No J gene is reported in TCRdb; it was inferred here by comparing the DNA with germline. The germline CDR1 and CDR2 sequences are TSWWSYY and QGS. The V and J ends lost 7 bases and 0 bases, in that order; junction bases with no gene match: 23. This CDR3 is 20 amino acids long. CDR3 amino acids: CALDKRPGGYGVSYTDKLIF. The CDR3 nucleotides read TGTGCTCTTGACAAGCGGCCTGGGGGGTACGGCGTTTCGTACACCGATAAACTCATCTTT.

This clone showed up many times. With a far larger clone one base away, a read error is the likely cause. Distinct nucleotide sequences in the sample also encode this CDR3. The V gene is TRDV3, the J gene TRDJ1; TRDD2 might be the D (5 bases). The germline CDR1 and CDR2 sequences are TVYSNPD and GDNSRS (reference sequence). The CDR3 contains 21 residues. The CDR3 is CAFCRAFKSMRDNSYTDKLIF. The CDR3 DNA follows: TGCGCCTTTTGCCGGGCCTTCAAGTCGATGAGGGACAACTCGTACACCGATAAACTCATCTTT.